This T cell receptor beta chain was recorded in a study of prognosis after radiotherapy for stage I lung cancer. Study background: The period between April 2018 and January 2019 saw the enrollment of stage I non-small cell lung cancer patients. Every patient with non-small cell lung cancer was judged medically inoperable. With roughly 13 men and six or seven women, the cohort's median age was roughly 74 years, range roughly 53–95. Regarding the study as a whole: Patients' TRBV and TRBJ gene usage reportedly differed by presence or absence of metastases.

Genomic DNA was the source, and TCR beta CDR3 was amplified from it by two-round multiplex PCR. Every TRBV and TRBJ gene had its own specific primer in first-round PCR. TCRdb re-derived calls from the multiplex PCR reads in MiXCR, one entry per CDR3 protein. The repertoire holds about 12,000 distinct CDR3 sequences, with nearly 55% as singletons. This CDR3 has 14 residues. Germline loops: CDR1 MNHEY, CDR2 SVGAGI. For this clonotype: Its antigen is unidentified. A read error is possible here, since a much larger clone lies one base away.

The receptor was isolated from a donor older than 45 with non-small cell lung cancer. The chain recombines TRBV6-5 with TRBJ2-7; D uncertain. The sequences come from PBMCs, collected before or after stereotactic body radiation therapy (not recorded which). CDR3 sequence (DNA): TGTGCCAGCAGTTACGGGCGAAGCCCCTACGAGCATTACTTC. Translated: CASSYGRSPYEHYF.